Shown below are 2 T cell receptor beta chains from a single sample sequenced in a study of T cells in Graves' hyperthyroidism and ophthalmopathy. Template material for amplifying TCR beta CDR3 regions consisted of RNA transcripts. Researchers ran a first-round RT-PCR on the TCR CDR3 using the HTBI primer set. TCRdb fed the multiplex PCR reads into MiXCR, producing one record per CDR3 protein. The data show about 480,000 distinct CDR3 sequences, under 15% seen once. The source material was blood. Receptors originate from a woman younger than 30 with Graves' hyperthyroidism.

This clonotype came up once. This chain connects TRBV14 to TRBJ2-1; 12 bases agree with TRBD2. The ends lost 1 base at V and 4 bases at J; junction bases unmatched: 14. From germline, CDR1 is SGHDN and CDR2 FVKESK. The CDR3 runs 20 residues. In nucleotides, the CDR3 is TGTGCCAGCAGCCAAGGTCGAGGCCTTACTAGCGGGAGGCCTTACAATGAGCAGTTCTTC. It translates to CASSQGRGLTSGRPYNEQFF.

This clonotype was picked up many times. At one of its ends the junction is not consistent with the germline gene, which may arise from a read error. The CDR3 region has the DNA TGTGCCAGCAGTGTAGACAGGAACAATGAGCAGTTCTTC. It codes for CASSVDRNNEQFF. The chain uses TRBV9 and TRBJ2-1, with D possibly matching TRBD1 (6 bases). Germline V gene data show CDR1 as SGDLS and CDR2 as YYNGEE. There are 13 residues in the CDR3.